This T cell receptor (beta chain) was profiled in a study of T cells in Graves' hyperthyroidism and ophthalmopathy. Study-wide results and limits: Ophthalmopathy, which appeared later, was predicted by the model a median about 5.9 months before onset.

In regard to this clonotype: The antigen remains unidentified. Relative to the germline gene, one junction end is altered; a read error may explain this.

There are 14 residues in the CDR3. Looked up from germline, CDR1 is SGHVS and CDR2 is FQNEAQ. Researchers took RNA transcripts and amplified the TCR beta CDR3 regions from them. Primed by the HTBI set, a first-round RT-PCR was run on the TCR CDR3. MiXCR, run by TCRdb on the multiplex PCR reads, gives a single entry per CDR3 protein. Among about 420,000 distinct CDR3 sequences listed, approximately 14% were seen once. The sequencing input was blood. The J gene is TRBJ2-7, the V gene TRBV7-8; D is uncertain. This TCR came from a woman aged 18-30 years with Graves' hyperthyroidism. The CDR3 protein is CASSLESSIYEQYF. In DNA, the CDR3 is TGTGCCAGCAGTTTAGAAAGCAGCATCTACGAGCAGTACTTC.